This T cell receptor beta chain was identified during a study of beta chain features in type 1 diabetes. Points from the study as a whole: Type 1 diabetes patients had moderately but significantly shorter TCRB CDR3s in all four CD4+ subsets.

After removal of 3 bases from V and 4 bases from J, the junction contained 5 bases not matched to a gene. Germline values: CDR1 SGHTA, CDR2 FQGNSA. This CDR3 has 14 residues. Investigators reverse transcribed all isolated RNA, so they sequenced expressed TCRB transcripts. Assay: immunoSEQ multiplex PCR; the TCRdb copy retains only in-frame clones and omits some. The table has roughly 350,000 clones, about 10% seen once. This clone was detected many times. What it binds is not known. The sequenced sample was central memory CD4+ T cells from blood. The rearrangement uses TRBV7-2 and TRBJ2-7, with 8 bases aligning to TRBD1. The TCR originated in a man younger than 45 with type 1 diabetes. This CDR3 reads CASSLTGVGYEQYF. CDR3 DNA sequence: TGTGCCAGCAGCTTGACAGGGGTTGGGTACGAGCAGTACTTC.